The 9 T cell receptor beta chains below come from one sample, sequenced in a study of cytomegalovirus exposure and HLA in healthy donors listed by TCRdb under 2017. The library was prepared using the immunoSEQ multiplex PCR assay. The multiplex PCR relied on a mix of 60 forward primers for TCR Vbeta segments and 13 reverse primers for TCR Jbeta segments. TCRdb retrieved this table from immuneACCESS and kept in-frame rearrangements only. Not all clones are present; in checked studies, unresolved V genes account for under half, and no reason is known for the remainder. For this sample the table gives fewer than 300,000 clones, of which about four fifths were detected only once. In total, the top ten clones hold roughly 0.31% of the sample. The sequenced sample consisted of PBMCs. These receptors were taken from a girl aged 2-9 years in good health and CMV-seronegative.

This chain uses TRBV5-1 with TRBJ2-7, with D unresolved. Germline assignment: CDR1 SGHRS and CDR2 YFSETQ. The V end lost 1 base, the J end lost 6 bases, and 20 bases lay between the germline ends. The CDR3 sequence is 16 residues long. The CDR3 nucleotides are TGCGCCAGCAGCTTGATCGGTCTTATCCCCCTACGCGAGCAGTACTTC. This encodes CASSLIGLIPLREQYF.

The CDR3: CASSLDSGQRNTEAFF. The DNA of the CDR3 is TGTGCCAGCAGTTTAGATTCCGGACAGCGGAACACTGAAGCTTTCTTT. V usage is TRBV28 and J usage is TRBJ1-1, with D maybe TRBD1 (6 bases). Trimming cost V 2 bases and J 1 base, with 14 bases left between them. In germline, CDR1 is MDHEN, CDR2 SYDVKM. The CDR3 length is 16 residues.

The V and J genes are TRBV7-8 and TRBJ1-5, with 7 bases aligning to TRBD1. V lost 4 bases and J lost 2; bases outside the gene matches: 8. The germline V gene has CDR1 SGHVS and CDR2 FQNEAQ. The CDR3 is 16 residues long. CDR3 in DNA: TGTGCCAGCAGCTCCTCCCGGGACAGAGGCAATCAGCCCCAGCATTTT. Protein sequence: CASSSSRDRGNQPQHF. The full variable domain, in which reference TRBV7-8 and TRBJ1-5 provide the parts outside the CDR3, is GAGVSQSPRYKVAKRGQDVALRCDPISGHVSLFWYQQALGQGPEFLTYFQNEAQLDKSGLPSDRFFAERPEGSVSTLKIQRTQQEDSAVYLCASSSSRDRGNQPQHFGDGTRLSIL.

The chain employs TRBV6-1 and TRBJ1-2; D ambiguous. Looked up from germline, CDR1 is MNHNS and CDR2 is SASEGT. V lost 8 bases to trimming and J lost 4 bases, with 8 bases between them. The CDR3 extends over 11 amino acids. For the CDR3, the DNA is TGTGCCAGCGGCGGTACCTATGGCTACACCTTC. As protein: CASGGTYGYTF.

This clone was observed a single time. V is TRBV7-9 and J is TRBJ2-7; tentatively, D is TRBD1 (6 bases). V was pared by 4 bases and J by 2 bases, with 12 bases between. This CDR3 comprises 14 residues. From germline, CDR1 is SEHNR and CDR2 FQNEAQ (reference sequence). The DNA for the CDR3 is TGTGCCAGCAGCTCCGCAGGGGCGGCCTACGAGCAGTACTTC. This gives the protein CASSSAGAAYEQYF. The whole variable domain, filled in from reference TRBV7-9 and TRBJ2-7, reads DTGVSQNPRHKITKRGQNVTFRCDPISEHNRLYWYRQTLGQGPEFLTYFQNEAQLEKSRLLSDRFSAERPKGSFSTLEIQRTEQGDSAMYLCASSSAGAAYEQYFGPGTRLTVT.

This clone was counted between two and nine times. The chain carries TRBV4-1 and TRBJ1-2, with 8 nucleotides matching TRBD1. Trimming at V came to 0 bases and at J to 2 bases, leaving 2 bases not matched to a gene. Germline CDR1 is MGHRA and CDR2 is YSYEKL. The length of the CDR3 is 15 residues. The CDR3 DNA is TGCGCCAGCAGCCAAGAAGGACAGGGAAACTATGGCTACACCTTC. This translates into CASSQEGQGNYGYTF.

The chain recombines TRBV19 with TRBJ1-5; D gene uncertain. Trimming shortened V by 5 bases and J by 4 bases, and 9 bases separated the two germline ends. CDR3 length: 13 residues. CDR1 and CDR2 (germline): LNHDA, SQIVND (reference sequence). The CDR3 loop is CASSLGLNQPQHF. In DNA form, the CDR3 reads TGTGCCAGTAGTTTAGGCCTAAATCAGCCCCAGCATTTT.

This chain connects TRBV7-2 to TRBJ1-2, with a weak D call TRBD1 (5 bases). The ends were cut back, 5 bases at V and 3 bases at J, with 22 bases in the middle. Germline values: CDR1 SGHTA, CDR2 FQGNSA. The CDR3 is made up of 17 amino acids. CDR3 residues: CASSLWVVRVGDYGYTF. The DNA of the CDR3 is TGTGCCAGCAGCCTTTGGGTCGTCAGGGTTGGGGACTATGGCTACACCTTC. The full variable domain, completed using reference TRBV7-2 and TRBJ1-2, is GAGVSQSPSNKVTEKGKDVELRCDPISGHTALYWYRQSLGQGLEFLIYFQGNSAPDKSGLPSDRFSAERTGGSVSTLTIQRTQQEDSAVYLCASSLWVVRVGDYGYTFGSGTRLTVV.

The chain joins TRBV6-5 to TRBJ2-3; 9 bases line up with TRBD2. The CDR3 length is 16 residues. The germline CDR1 and CDR2 sequences are MNHEY and SVGAGI. The V segment lost 0 bases and the J segment 4 bases; nucleotides outside the gene matches: 5. The CDR3 is CASSYSAGGWADTQYF. CDR3 DNA sequence: TGTGCCAGCAGTTACTCGGCGGGAGGGTGGGCAGATACGCAGTATTTT.